The 17 T cell receptor beta chains below were found in one sample sequenced in a study of T cells in Graves' hyperthyroidism and ophthalmopathy. RNA transcripts gave rise to amplified TCR beta CDR3 regions. The HTBI primer set served for first-round RT-PCR of the TCR CDR3. MiXCR was run by TCRdb on the multiplex PCR reads, yielding one entry per CDR3 protein. Counted here are about 690,000 distinct CDR3 sequences, around 16% occurring once; the ten biggest clones make up less than 20%. The specimen was blood. The receptors stem from a man over 45 with Graves' hyperthyroidism.

This clonotype was recorded at least ten times. The CDR3 loop is CASSQDVGNTEAFF. CDR3 nucleotide sequence: TGTGCCAGCAGCCAAGATGTGGGGAACACTGAAGCTTTCTTT. This chain joins TRBV3-1 and TRBJ1-1; D call uncertain. Germline V gene data show CDR1 as LGHDT and CDR2 as YNNKEL (reference sequence). There are 14 residues in the CDR3. Trimming shortened V by 0 bases and J by 1 base, and 6 bases separated the two germline ends. Combining the CDR3 with reference TRBV3-1 and TRBJ1-1 gives the whole variable domain DTAVSQTPKYLVTQMGNDKSIKCEQNLGHDTMYWYKQDSKKFLKIMFSYNNKELIINETVPNRFSPKSPDKAHLNLHINSLELGDSAVYFCASSQDVGNTEAFFGQGTRLTVV.

This clonotype showed up just a few times. This chain uses TRBV10-2 with TRBJ1-1; D call uncertain. This CDR3 spans 11 amino acids. CDR1 is WSHSY and CDR2 is SAAADI in the germline V gene. V lost 4 bases and J 7 bases, leaving 7 bases between the germline ends. The CDR3 sequence: CASSAGFEAFF. DNA of the CDR3: TGCGCCAGCAGTGCGGGTTTTGAAGCTTTCTTT.

The V gene is TRBV15, the J gene TRBJ2-5; 10 bases align to TRBD1. Per the germline V gene, CDR1 is LNHNV and CDR2 is YYDKDF (reference sequence). V shed 4 bases, J shed 3 bases, and the junction held 5 bases outside the gene matches. The CDR3 covers 15 residues. CDR3 nucleotides: TGTGCCACCAGCACCCCCGGGACAGGGGAAGAGACCCAGTACTTC. This translates into CATSTPGTGEETQYF. Using reference TRBV15 and TRBJ2-5 for the parts outside the CDR3, the full variable domain is DAMVIQNPRYQVTQFGKPVTLSCSQTLNHNVMYWYQQKSSQAPKLLFHYYDKDFNNEADTPDNFQSRRPNTSFCFLDIRSPGLGDTAMYLCATSTPGTGEETQYFGPGTRLLVL.

This clonotype was seen ten or more times. J is TRBJ1-1 and V is TRBV10-1; D is ambiguous. CDR1 and CDR2 (germline): WNHNN, SYGVQD (reference sequence). The CDR3 is 14 residues long. Between the trimmed V and J ends, which lost 3 bases and 6 bases, there was a span of 14 bases. This CDR3 reads CASSDRRVGAEAFF. The CDR3 bases are TGCGCCAGCAGTGACCGGAGGGTCGGCGCTGAAGCTTTCTTT.

The chain carries TRBV4-2 and TRBJ1-2, with 8 bases that match TRBD1. Trimming took 1 base from V and 7 from J; bases not matched to a gene: 5. The CDR3 totals 14 residues. CDR1 and CDR2 (germline): LGHNA, YNFKEQ. CDR3 residues: CASSQVTGEGGYTF. The CDR3 DNA sequence: TGTGCCAGCAGCCAAGTGACAGGGGAGGGTGGCTACACCTTC.

For this clonotype: Its ends do not fully match the called genes, so a read error is possible. The gene calls are TRBV20-1 and TRBJ2-3, with D possibly matching TRBD1 (6 bases). Germline V gives CDR1 DFQATT, CDR2 SNEGSKA (reference sequence). This CDR3 contains 14 residues. The CDR3 DNA sequence: TGCAGTGCTAACCTACAGGGATTCACAGATGCGCAGTATTTT. Its translation: CSANLQGFTDAQYF.

The genes are TRBV6-2 or TRBV6-3 and TRBJ1-1, with D perhaps matching TRBD1 (6 bases). This CDR3 is 13 amino acids long. The germline gives CDR1 MNHEY, CDR2 SVGEGT. V gave up 7 bases and J gave up 4 bases, with 13 bases separating them. CDR3 sequence: CASKRGQFTEAFF. CDR3 bases: TGTGCCAGCAAACGAGGACAGTTCACTGAAGCTTTCTTT.

This clonotype was recorded at least ten times. The chain recombines TRBV19 with TRBJ2-5, with 10 bases aligning to TRBD1. The CDR3 spans 14 residues. V shed 6 bases and J 5 bases; nucleotides not matched to a gene: 6. CDR1 is LNHDA, CDR2 SQIVND, per germline (reference sequence). CDR3 loop: CASRPTGGLETQYF. The CDR3 bases are TGTGCCAGTAGACCGACAGGGGGCCTGGAGACCCAGTACTTC.

This clonotype appeared many times. The J gene is TRBJ1-2, the V gene TRBV13; 9 bases are shared with TRBD1. V was pared by 5 bases and J by 6 bases, with 7 bases of the junction left unmatched. The CDR3 loop spans 14 amino acids. Germline values: CDR1 PRHDT, CDR2 FYEKMQ (reference sequence). The CDR3 loop reads CASSHPGQGDGYTF. In DNA, the CDR3 is TGTGCCAGCAGCCATCCGGGACAGGGCGATGGCTACACCTTC. The full variable domain, completed using reference TRBV13 and TRBJ1-2, is AAGVIQSPRHLIKEKRETATLKCYPIPRHDTVYWYQQGPGQDPQFLISFYEKMQSDKGSIPDRFSAQQFSDYHSELNMSSLELGDSALYFCASSHPGQGDGYTFGSGTRLTVV.

This clonotype was counted many times. The rearrangement uses TRBV10-3 and TRBJ2-2; 9 bases fit TRBD1. Germline V CDR1 and CDR2: ENHRY, SYGVKD. The CDR3 is 16 amino acids. With 3 bases clipped from V and 6 bases from J, the junction kept 8 bases outside the gene matches. The CDR3 loop reads CAISEGDRVWSGELFF. In DNA, the CDR3 is TGTGCCATCAGTGAAGGGGACAGGGTTTGGTCCGGGGAGCTGTTTTTT.

The genes are TRBV12-3 or TRBV12-4 and TRBJ2-2, with 14 bases matching TRBD2. J was trimmed by 1 base and V by 10 bases; bases with no gene match: 11. This CDR3 comprises 18 residues. Here the CDR3 reads CATQTRLAGGWNTGELFF. In DNA form, the CDR3 reads TGTGCCACCCAGACCCGACTAGCGGGAGGGTGGAACACCGGGGAGCTGTTTTTT.

V usage is TRBV13 and J usage is TRBJ2-5; 8 bases map to TRBD1. This CDR3 contains 16 residues. The J segment lost 5 bases and the V segment lost 4 bases, leaving 12 bases of the junction unmatched. In germline, CDR1 is PRHDT, CDR2 FYEKMQ (reference sequence). For the CDR3, the DNA is TGTGCCAGCAGCTCCTTTTCCCGACAGGGGCGCGAGACCCAGTACTTC. The encoded protein is CASSSFSRQGRETQYF.

This clonotype was counted ten times or more. The chain combines TRBV28 with TRBJ1-1, with 7 bases aligning to TRBD1. Germline CDR1 and CDR2: MDHEN and SYDVKM. CDR3 size: 15 residues. The V gene end was trimmed by 5 bases and the J gene end by 5 bases; junction bases not matched to a gene: 11. CDR3 in amino acids: CASSPWTGTSTEAFF. In nucleotides, the CDR3 is TGTGCCAGCAGTCCATGGACAGGCACGTCTACTGAAGCTTTCTTT.

This clonotype was seen ten or more times. The V call is TRBV19, the J call TRBJ2-5, with 7 bases identical to TRBD2. Germline V gene lookup returns CDR1 LNHDA and CDR2 SQIVND (reference sequence). The CDR3 contains 15 residues. V was clipped by 2 bases and J by 5 bases; unmatched bases: 8. The chain's CDR3 is CASSIPSGGGETQYF. CDR3 DNA sequence: TGTGCCAGTAGTATACCTAGCGGAGGTGGGGAGACCCAGTACTTC.

The rearrangement joins TRBV19 to TRBJ1-4; no clear D. Germline V lookup: CDR1 LNHDA, CDR2 SQIVND (reference sequence). CDR3 length: 13 residues. Trimming left V 1 base short and J 8 bases short, with 8 bases between. The CDR3 DNA sequence: TGTGCCAGTAGTATAGGAACGAGCGAAAAACTGTTTTTT. Residues: CASSIGTSEKLFF.

This clonotype was detected ten times or more. The chain couples TRBV13 to TRBJ2-1; D remains ambiguous. The V gene lost 4 bases and the J gene lost 7 bases, with 8 bases spanning the gap. The germline V gene encodes CDR1 PRHDT and CDR2 FYEKMQ (reference sequence). The CDR3 has 12 residues. The chain's CDR3 is CASSYRANEQFF. The CDR3 DNA reads as TGTGCCAGCAGCTATCGGGCAAATGAGCAGTTCTTC.

The V gene is TRBV7-2, the J gene TRBJ2-1, with 11 bases identical to TRBD2. The length of the CDR3 is 14 residues. Germline CDR1 reads SGHTA; CDR2 reads FQGNSA. V was clipped by 4 bases and J by 4 bases; unmatched bases: 0. The CDR3 DNA reads as TGTGCCAGCAGCTCTAGCGGGAGGTACAATGAGCAGTTCTTC. It yields the protein CASSSSGRYNEQFF.